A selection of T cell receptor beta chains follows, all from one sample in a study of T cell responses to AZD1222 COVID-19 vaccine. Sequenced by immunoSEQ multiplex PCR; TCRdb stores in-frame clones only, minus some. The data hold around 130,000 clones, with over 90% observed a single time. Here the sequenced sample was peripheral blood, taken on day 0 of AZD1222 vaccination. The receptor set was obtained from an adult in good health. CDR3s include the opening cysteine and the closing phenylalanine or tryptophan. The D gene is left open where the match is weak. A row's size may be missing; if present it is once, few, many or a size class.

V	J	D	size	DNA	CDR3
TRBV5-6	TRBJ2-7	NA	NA	TGTGCCAGCAGCTTGGTGGGGACGCCGGGGCCTTTCTACGAGCAGTACTTC	CASSLVGTPGPFYEQYF
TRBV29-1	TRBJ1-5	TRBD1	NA	TGCAGCGCCGGGACAGGAAGCAATCAGCCCCAGCATTTT	CSAGTGSNQPQHF
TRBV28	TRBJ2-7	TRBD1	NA	TGTGCCAGCCAGGACAGGACATTCTCCTACGAGCAGTACTTC	CASQDRTFSYEQYF
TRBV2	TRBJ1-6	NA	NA	TGTGCCGGTAAACCTCCCGAAGGGTATAATGATTCACCCCTCCACTTT	CAGKPPEGYNDSPLHF
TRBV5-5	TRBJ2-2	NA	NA	TGTGCCAGCAGCTTGGGGTGGGGGACCGGGGAGCTGTTTTTT	CASSLGWGTGELFF
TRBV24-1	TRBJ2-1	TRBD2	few	TGTGCCACCAGTGTAAGCGGGGGTAGTGGTGAGCAGTTCTTC	CATSVSGGSGEQFF
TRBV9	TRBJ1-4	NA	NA	TGTGCCAGCAGCGTAGTGGGTTTTCTTGGGGAAAAACTGTTTTTT	CASSVVGFLGEKLFF
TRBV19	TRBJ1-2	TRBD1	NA	TGTGCCAGCGCCCCTCCCGGGACAGGTCCTTATGGCTACACCTTC	CASAPPGTGPYGYTF
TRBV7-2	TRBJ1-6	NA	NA	TGTGCCAGCAGCTTAGACGGCTGGGGAAGCTCCTATAATTCACCCCTCCACTTT	CASSLDGWGSSYNSPLHF
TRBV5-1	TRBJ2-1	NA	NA	TGCGCCAGCAGCTTGGCCGGCGGGGGCCCCAATGAGCAGTTCTTC	CASSLAGGGPNEQFF
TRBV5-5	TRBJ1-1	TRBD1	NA	TGTGCCAGCAGCTTGATCCAGGGGGCGGACACTGAAGCTTTCTTT	CASSLIQGADTEAFF
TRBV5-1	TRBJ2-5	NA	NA	TGCGCCAGCAGCTTAAGGGAAGAGACCCAGTACTTC	CASSLREETQYF
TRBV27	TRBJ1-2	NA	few	TGTGCCAGCAGACTCTCGGGCGCAAACTATGGCTACACCTTC	CASRLSGANYGYTF
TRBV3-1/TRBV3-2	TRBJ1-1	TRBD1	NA	TGTGCCAGCAGCCATGGGGACAGGGGGCGACAGAACACTGAAGCTTTCTTT	CASSHGDRGRQNTEAFF
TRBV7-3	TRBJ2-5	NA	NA	TGTGCCAGCAGCTTATGGCAGGGGGAGACCCAGTACTTC	CASSLWQGETQYF
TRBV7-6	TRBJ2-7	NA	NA	TGTGCCAGCAGCCTTCTTTCCGGGACCCAGACGAGCGAGCAGTACTTC	CASSLLSGTQTSEQYF
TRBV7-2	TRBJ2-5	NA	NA	TGTGCCAGCAGCTTAGTACAGGGTCAAGAGACCCAGTACTTC	CASSLVQGQETQYF
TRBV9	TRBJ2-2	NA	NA	TGTGCCAGCAGCGTACTCCAGGAGAACACCGGGGAGCTGTTTTTT	CASSVLQENTGELFF
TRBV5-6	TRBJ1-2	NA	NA	TGTGCCAGCAGCTTGGGACAGGTTCACTATGGCTACACCTTC	CASSLGQVHYGYTF
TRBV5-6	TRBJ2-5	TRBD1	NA	TGTGCCAGCAGCACCCGGACAGGGGGGATACAAGAGACCCAGTACTTC	CASSTRTGGIQETQYF
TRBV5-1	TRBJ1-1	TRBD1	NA	TGCGCCAGCAGCAGGGACAGTCAGAACACTGAAGCTTTCTTT	CASSRDSQNTEAFF
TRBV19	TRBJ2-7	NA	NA	TGTGCCAGTAGTAATTTAATGGCGGGGGAGCAGTACTTC	CASSNLMAGEQYF
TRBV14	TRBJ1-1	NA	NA	TGTGCCAGCAGCCCTCATCTAACAGTGAACACTGAAGCTTTCTTT	CASSPHLTVNTEAFF
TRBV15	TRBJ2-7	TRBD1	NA	TGTGCCACCAGCGAGGGACAGGGGGCGAGCGAGCAGTACTTC	CATSEGQGASEQYF
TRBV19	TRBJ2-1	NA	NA	TGTGCCAGTGGTAGGTCCTACAATGAGCAGTTCTTC	CASGRSYNEQFF
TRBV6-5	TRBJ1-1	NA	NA	TGTGCCAGCCGTCTGGGGGTGGAAGCTTTCTTT	CASRLGVEAFF
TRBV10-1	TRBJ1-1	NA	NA	TGCGCCAGCGGGGAACAGGGGAACACTGAAGCTTTCTTT	CASGEQGNTEAFF
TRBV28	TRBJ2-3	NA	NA	TGTGCCAGCAGTTTAGGCAACACAGATACGCAGTATTTT	CASSLGNTDTQYF
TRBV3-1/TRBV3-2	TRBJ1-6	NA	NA	TGTGCCAGCAGCCTGACAGATAATTCACCCCTCCACTTT	CASSLTDNSPLHF
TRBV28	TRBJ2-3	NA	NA	TGTGCCAGCTCCTCCTGGCGAGGGGGAGATACGCAGTATTTT	CASSSWRGGDTQYF
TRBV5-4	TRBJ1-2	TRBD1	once	TGTGCCAGTAATAGACAGGGGCGTGAGGGCTACACCTTC	CASNRQGREGYTF
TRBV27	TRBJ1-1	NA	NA	TGTGCCAGCAGTTTAGTATTCCAGGGGGAAGCTTTCTTT	CASSLVFQGEAFF
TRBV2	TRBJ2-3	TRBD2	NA	TGTGCCAGCTCGAATAGCGGGGTTTGGGATACGCAGTATTTT	CASSNSGVWDTQYF
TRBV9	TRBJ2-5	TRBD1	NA	TGTGCCAGCAGCTCCCGCACAGGGGAAGAGACCCAGTACTTC	CASSSRTGEETQYF
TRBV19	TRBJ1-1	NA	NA	TGTGCCAGTAGTAGAACAGGGAACACTGAAGCTTTCTTT	CASSRTGNTEAFF
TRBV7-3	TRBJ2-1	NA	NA	TGTGCCAGCAGCTTACTCGGGACGTCCTACAATGAGCAGTTCTTC	CASSLLGTSYNEQFF
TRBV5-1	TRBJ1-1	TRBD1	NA	TGCGCCAGCAGCCGAACCCTCAGGGGGAGGTTGGCCCCGAACACTGAAGCTTTCTTT	CASSRTLRGRLAPNTEAFF
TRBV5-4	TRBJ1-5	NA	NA	TGTGCCAGCAGCTCCCTTCCAGGGAGGCCCCAGCATTTT	CASSSLPGRPQHF
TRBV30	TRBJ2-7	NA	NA	TGTGCCTGTGTAGCGGCACCTTCGCCTGTGGAGCAGTACTTC	CACVAAPSPVEQYF
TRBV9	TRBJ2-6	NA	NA	TGTGCCAGCAGCGTAGCAGCAGGGGCTGGGGCCAACGTCCTGACTTTC	CASSVAAGAGANVLTF
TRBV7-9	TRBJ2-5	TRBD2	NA	TGTGCCAGCAGCTTACGCGGGGGGTATTTCCAAGAGACCCAGTACTTC	CASSLRGGYFQETQYF
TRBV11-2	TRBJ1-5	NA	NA	TGTGCCAGCAGCTTAGAAGGTTATGGTCCCCAGCATTTT	CASSLEGYGPQHF
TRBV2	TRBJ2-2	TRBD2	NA	TGTGCCAGCAGTGTGGTAGCGGGACGGACCGGGGAGCTGTTTTTT	CASSVVAGRTGELFF
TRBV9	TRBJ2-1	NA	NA	TGTGCCAGCAGCGTTGCGGTTTGGGGTGAGCAGTTCTTC	CASSVAVWGEQFF
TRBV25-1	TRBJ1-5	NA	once	TGTGCCAGCAGTGGGGGTCAGGGAGGAGTTCAGCCCCAGCATTTT	CASSGGQGGVQPQHF
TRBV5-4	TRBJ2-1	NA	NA	TGTGCCAGCATGTTGGGGAATCGAGGTGGCAATGAGCAGTTCTTC	CASMLGNRGGNEQFF
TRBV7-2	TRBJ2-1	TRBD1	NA	TGTGCCAGCAGCTCCCACCGAAACAGCCAGGGGGCGCGGTATGAGCAGTTCTTC	CASSSHRNSQGARYEQFF